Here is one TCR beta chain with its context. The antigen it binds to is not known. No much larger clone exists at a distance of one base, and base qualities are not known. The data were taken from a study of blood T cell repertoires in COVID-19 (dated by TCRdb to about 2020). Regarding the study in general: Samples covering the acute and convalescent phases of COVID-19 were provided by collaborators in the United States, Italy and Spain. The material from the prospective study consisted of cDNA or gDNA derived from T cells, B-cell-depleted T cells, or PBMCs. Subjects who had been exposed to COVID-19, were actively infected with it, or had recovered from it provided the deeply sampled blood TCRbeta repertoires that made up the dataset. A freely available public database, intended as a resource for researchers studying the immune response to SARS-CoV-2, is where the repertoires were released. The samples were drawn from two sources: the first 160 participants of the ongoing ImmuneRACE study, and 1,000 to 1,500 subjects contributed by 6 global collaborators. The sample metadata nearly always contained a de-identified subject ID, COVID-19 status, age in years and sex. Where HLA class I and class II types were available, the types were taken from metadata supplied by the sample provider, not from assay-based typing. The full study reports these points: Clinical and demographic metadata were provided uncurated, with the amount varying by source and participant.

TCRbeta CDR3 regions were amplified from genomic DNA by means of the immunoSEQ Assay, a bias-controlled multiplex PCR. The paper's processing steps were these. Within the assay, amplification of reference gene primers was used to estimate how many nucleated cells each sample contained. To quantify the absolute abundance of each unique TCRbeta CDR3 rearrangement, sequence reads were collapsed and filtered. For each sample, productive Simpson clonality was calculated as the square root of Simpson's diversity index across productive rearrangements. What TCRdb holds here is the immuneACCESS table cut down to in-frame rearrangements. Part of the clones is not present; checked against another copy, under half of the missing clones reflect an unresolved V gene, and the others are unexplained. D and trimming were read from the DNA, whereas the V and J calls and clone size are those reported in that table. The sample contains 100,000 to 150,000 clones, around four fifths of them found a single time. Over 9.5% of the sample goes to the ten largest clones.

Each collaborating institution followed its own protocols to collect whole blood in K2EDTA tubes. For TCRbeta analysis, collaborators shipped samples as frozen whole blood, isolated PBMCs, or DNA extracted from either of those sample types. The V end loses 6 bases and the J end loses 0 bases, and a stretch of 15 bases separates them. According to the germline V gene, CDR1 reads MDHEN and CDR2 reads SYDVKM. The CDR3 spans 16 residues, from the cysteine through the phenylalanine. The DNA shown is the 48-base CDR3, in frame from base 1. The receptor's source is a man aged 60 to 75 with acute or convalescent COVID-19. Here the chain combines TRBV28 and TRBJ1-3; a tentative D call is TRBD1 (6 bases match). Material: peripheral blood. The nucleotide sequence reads TGTGCCAGCAGCTCTCCTGGGACACCCTCTGGAAACACCATATATTTT. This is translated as CASSSPGTPSGNTIYF.